What follows is one T cell receptor (beta chain) and its context. The data derive from a study of blood T cell repertoires in COVID-19. For the study at large: COVID-19 samples collected from the United States, Italy and Spain covered acute and convalescent phases. From T cells, B-cell-depleted T cells, or PBMCs came the material, which was cDNA or gDNA.

The length of the CDR3 is 16 residues. J was trimmed by 8 bases and V by 5 bases; bases with no gene match: 12. The V gene's germline CDR1 is LNHDA and CDR2 SQIVND (reference sequence). Original methodology: It was from reference gene primer amplification that nucleated cell counts were estimated. Clones were read by immunoSEQ multiplex PCR, and TCRdb kept only the in-frame ones, dropping some. V, J and clone size derive from that table, while D and trimming were established from the DNA sequence. The sample shows 300,000 to 400,000 clones, around nine tenths of them seen only once. The sample comprised peripheral blood. This chain uses TRBV19 with TRBJ2-1; 10 bases align to TRBD2. The origin of this receptor is a woman under 30 who had recovered from COVID-19. CDR3 DNA: TGTGCCAGTAGTGCCGGCCTAGCGGGAGCTGGGTATGAGCAGTTCTTC. Residues: CASSAGLAGAGYEQFF. Full variable domain (remainder filled in from reference TRBV19 and TRBJ2-1): DGGITQSPKYLFRKEGQNVTLSCEQNLNHDAMYWYRQDPGQGLRLIYYSQIVNDFQKGDIAEGYSVSREKKESFPLTVTSAQKNPTAFYLCASSAGLAGAGYEQFFGPGTRLTVL.